This T cell receptor (beta chain) was sequenced for a study of cytomegalovirus exposure and HLA in healthy donors. Study-wide points: Rarity held for most TCR sequences, but there were some public TCRs that occurred in many donors. The study labeled 164 TCR beta chains cytomegalovirus-associated.

Of note for this clone: What it binds is unknown.

The validation cohort, a group of 130 or so subjects, included the donors and was separate from the approximately 650-subject first cohort. Data came from immunoSEQ multiplex PCR; TCRdb stores just in-frame clones and leaves some out. The sample holds over 150,000 clones, approximately 96% seen once. With 5 bases clipped from V and 4 bases from J, the junction kept 7 bases outside the gene matches. The CDR3 spans 15 residues. Per the germline V gene, CDR1 is SGHTA and CDR2 is FQGTGA. The sample consisted of PBMCs. This clonotype originated in a woman between 18 and 29 years old in good health and CMV-seronegative. J is TRBJ2-2 and V is TRBV7-3; TRBD1 matches at 7 bases. The CDR3 coding sequence is TGTGCCAGCAGCGAGTATAGGGGGCGCACCGGGGAGCTGTTTTTT. Translated, it gives CASSEYRGRTGELFF.